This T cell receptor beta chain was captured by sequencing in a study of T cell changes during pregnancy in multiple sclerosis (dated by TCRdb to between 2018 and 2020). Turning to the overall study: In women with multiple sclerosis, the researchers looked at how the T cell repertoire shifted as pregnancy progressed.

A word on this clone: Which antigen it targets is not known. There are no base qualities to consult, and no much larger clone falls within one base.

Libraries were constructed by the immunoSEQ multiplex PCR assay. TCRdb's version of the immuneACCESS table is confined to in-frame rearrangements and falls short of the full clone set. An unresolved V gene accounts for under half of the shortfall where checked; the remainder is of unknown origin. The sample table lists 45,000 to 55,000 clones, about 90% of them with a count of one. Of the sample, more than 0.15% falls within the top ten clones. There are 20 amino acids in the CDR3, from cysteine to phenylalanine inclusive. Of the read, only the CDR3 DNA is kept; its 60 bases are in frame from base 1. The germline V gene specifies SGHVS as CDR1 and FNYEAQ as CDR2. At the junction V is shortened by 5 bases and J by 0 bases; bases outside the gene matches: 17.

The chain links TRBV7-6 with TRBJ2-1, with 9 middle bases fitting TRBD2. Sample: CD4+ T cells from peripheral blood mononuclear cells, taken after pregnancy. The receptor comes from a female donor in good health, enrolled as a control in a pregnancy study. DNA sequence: TGTGCCAGCAGCCATACCCAGCGGGGGGCGGTAACAAGCTCCTACAATGAGCAGTTCTTC. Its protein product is CASSHTQRGAVTSSYNEQFF. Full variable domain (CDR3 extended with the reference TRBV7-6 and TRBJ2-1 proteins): GAGVSQSPRYKVTKRGQDVALRCDPISGHVSLYWYRQALGQGPEFLTYFNYEAQQDKSGLPNDRFSAERPEGSISTLTIQRTEQRDSAMYRCASSHTQRGAVTSSYNEQFFGPGTRLTVL.